This entry features one TCR beta chain sequence. This sample was included in a study of blood T cell repertoires in COVID-19. Study as a whole: Acute and convalescent COVID-19 specimens originated in the United States, Italy and Spain. Sources were T cells, B-cell-depleted T cells, or PBMCs; the material itself was cDNA or gDNA.

Original analysis: It was from reference gene primer amplification that nucleated cell counts were estimated. The protocol was immunoSEQ multiplex PCR, while the TCRdb copy is restricted to in-frame clones and leaves out a portion. V and J calls and clone size are as listed in that table; D and trimming were resolved from the DNA. The sample has 340,000 or so clones, approximately 82% seen once. This CDR3 is 14 amino acids long. Germline V lookup: CDR1 KGHDR, CDR2 SFDVKD. Trimming left V 6 bases short and J 4 bases short, with 11 bases between. The J gene is TRBJ1-4, the V gene TRBV24-1; the D gene is possibly TRBD1 (5 bases). The receptor was derived from a man aged 25-45 years with active or convalescent COVID-19. Specimen: peripheral blood. This CDR3 is CATSNGGNNEKLFF. CDR3 coding DNA: TGTGCCACCAGTAACGGGGGGAATAATGAAAAACTGTTTTTT.